Detailed here is one T cell receptor beta chain. Its antigen is as yet unknown. One blood sample of roughly 2.5 ml was taken from each donor. The CDR3 is 14 residues long. This entry comes from a study of monozygotic twins with inflammatory bowel disease. Findings and caveats of the study: Among the T cells, different subtypes could not be distinguished. Differences in immunosuppressive treatment may have been a source of added variability in patient repertoires.

TCRdb reprocessed the 5' RACE reads, keeping one entry per CDR3 protein, no DNA. This sample carries about 450,000 distinct CDR3 sequences, with roughly 2.3% going to the ten biggest clones. The TCR was taken from a human donor with ulcerative colitis or Crohn's disease, or a healthy co-twin of an affected twin (not recorded which). The specimen was blood. The rearrangement uses TRBV23-1 and TRBJ1-3; the D call of TRBD1 rests on TCRdb alone, since no DNA is present to check it. TRBV23-1 is annotated as an ORF whose role is uncertain. CDR3 sequence reads: CASASAGPGNTIYF.